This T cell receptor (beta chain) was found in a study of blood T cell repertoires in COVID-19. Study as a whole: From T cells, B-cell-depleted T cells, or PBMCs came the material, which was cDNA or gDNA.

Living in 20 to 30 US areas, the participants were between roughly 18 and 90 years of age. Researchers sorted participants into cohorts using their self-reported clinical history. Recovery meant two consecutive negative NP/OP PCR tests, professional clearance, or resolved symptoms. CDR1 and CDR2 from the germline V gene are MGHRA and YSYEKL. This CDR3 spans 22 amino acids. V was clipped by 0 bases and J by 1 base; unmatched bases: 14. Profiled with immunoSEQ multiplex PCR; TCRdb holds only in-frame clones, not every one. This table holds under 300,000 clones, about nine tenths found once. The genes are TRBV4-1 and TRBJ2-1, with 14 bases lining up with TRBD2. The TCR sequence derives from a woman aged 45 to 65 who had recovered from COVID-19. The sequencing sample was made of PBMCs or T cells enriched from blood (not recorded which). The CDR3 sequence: CASSQEMALPGTSGSSYNEQFF. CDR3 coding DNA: TGCGCCAGCAGCCAAGAAATGGCCCTTCCCGGGACTAGCGGGAGTTCCTACAATGAGCAGTTCTTC.